There are a few counts of the clone carrying this T cell receptor (beta chain). The data were obtained in a study of T cells in Graves' hyperthyroidism and ophthalmopathy. The CDR3 sequence is 19 residues long. V lost 1 base, J lost 1 base, and 9 bases stayed unmatched. CDR1 is SEHNR, CDR2 FQNEAQ, per germline (reference sequence). Amplified TCR beta CDR3 regions came from RNA transcripts. HTBI primers were the set used in a first-round RT-PCR of the TCR CDR3. TCRdb analysed the multiplex PCR reads with MiXCR anew, one entry per CDR3 protein. The table shows 700,000 or so distinct CDR3 sequences, with around 15% occurring only once.

This clonotype originated in a woman in her 50s with Graves' ophthalmopathy. Source material: blood. The genes are TRBV7-9 and TRBJ2-6, with 8 bases identical to TRBD2. CDR3 amino acids: CASSLGLSGSWSGANVLTF. The CDR3, as DNA: TGTGCCAGCAGCTTAGGACTAAGCGGGAGTTGGTCTGGGGCCAACGTCCTGACTTTC. Based on the CDR3 plus reference TRBV7-9 and TRBJ2-6, the full variable domain is DTGVSQNPRHKITKRGQNVTFRCDPISEHNRLYWYRQTLGQGPEFLTYFQNEAQLEKSRLLSDRFSAERPKGSFSTLEIQRTEQGDSAMYLCASSLGLSGSWSGANVLTFGAGSRLTVL.